This TCR beta chain was sequenced during a study of blood T cell repertoires in COVID-19. Across the study: Nucleic acid was either cDNA or gDNA, and it came from T cells, B-cell-depleted T cells, or PBMCs.

Germline V gene lookup returns CDR1 SNHLY and CDR2 FYNNEI. This CDR3 has 12 residues. Trimming took 3 bases from V and 7 from J, leaving 6 bases between them. As processed by the authors: Reference gene primer amplification yielded estimated nucleated cell counts. This table comes from immunoSEQ multiplex PCR, and its TCRdb copy is limited to in-frame clones, with some not included. D and trimming come from the DNA, and the V and J calls and clone size come from that table. The sample holds 300,000 to 400,000 clones, 87% seen once. The origin of this receptor is a man between 25 and 39 years old with COVID-19, enrolled during active disease. The sequenced material came from peripheral blood. The chain uses TRBV2 and TRBJ1-4; unclear D gene. The CDR3 loop reads CASSEASEKLFF. CDR3 coding DNA: TGTGCCAGCAGTGAGGCCAGTGAAAAACTGTTTTTT.